This T cell receptor beta chain was retrieved from a study of cytomegalovirus exposure and HLA in healthy donors (TCRdb year 2017). Regarding the research as a whole: An earlier analysis of 587 of the donors reported approximately 300 Gb of sequence data and roughly 100 million unique TCR beta sequences from 190 million or so T cells. All discovery cohort repertoires had been generated on a single sequencing platform. A later genetic analysis took genome-wide SNP genotypes for about 65% of the 666 donors and used that subset as a discovery cohort. Several DR-DQ haplotypes were handled as single units for association and clustering because linkage in the cohort was strong. On average, around 240,000 unique TCR beta nucleotide sequences were sequenced per donor among a few hundred genotyped donors of the cohort, with roughly 18% of those sequences being non-productive. An earlier analysis of several hundred of the donors applied high-throughput TCR beta sequencing to assess whether each TCR beta V gene segment acted as functional or pseudogenic. To predict cytomegalovirus infection status, the study brought together high-throughput TCR immunosequencing, statistical association of individual TCRs with disease status, and machine learning. In a later analysis, previously published TCR beta repertoires from several hundred donors were re-analyzed and high-resolution HLA genotyping was added so that TCR occurrence patterns could be studied. The later analysis used no new phenotypic data to find candidate immune exposures, relying instead on TCR beta sequences and their occurrence across donors. In addition to the first cohort of several hundred subjects, a separate validation cohort of 130 or so different subjects was used. The genetic ancestry cluster associated with self-reported Caucasian donors included 81% of the 398 genotyped donors. HLA typing included class I and class II loci at four-digit resolution. The study aimed to test whether signatures of past pathogen exposure could be identified by cataloging public T cell receptors. An early release that covered some 640 HLA-typed donors contained around 330 gigabases of sequencing data and about 93 million unique TCR sequences. Donor age, sex, ethnicity and CMV serostatus were compiled together with the repertoire data. The number of typed donors differed by locus: roughly 629-630 for A, B, C, DRB1 and DQB1; approximately 530 for DQA1; 606 for DPA1; and 400 to 480 for DPB1. The study profiled the T cell repertoires of about 640 subjects by immunosequencing and related them to cytomegalovirus serostatus.

CDR1 and CDR2 are read off the germline V gene (reference sequence) as SEHNR and FQNEAQ. Unmatched junction bases come to 9, with V trimmed by 8 bases and J by 5 bases. CDR3 length: 14 amino acids, cysteine to phenylalanine. The read is trimmed to its CDR3 DNA, 42 bases read in frame from base 1. Details on this clone: It lacks a known antigen. Within one base of it there is no much larger clone, and no base qualities were kept. The sample carries other DNA sequences with the same CDR3.

Study-wide conclusions, independent of this receptor: In a later analysis, TCR association rates were found to vary across HLA loci, with the most associated TCRs seen for DRB1 alleles and the fewest for HLA-C alleles. Some IMGT-functional V segments, including TRBV6-2 and TRBV6-3, could not be distinguished by the 87-base-pair reads and were therefore excluded. Most TCR sequences were observed very rarely across donors, whereas some public TCRs were present in many individuals. CMV serostatus was the only immune exposure information available for the cohort. A further reported finding was that TCR beta sequences accurately predicted the HLA-A and HLA-B alleles for most subjects in the first cohort. Only TCR beta chains were sequenced in this cohort, and the absence of alpha or paired-chain data limited detectable features. Linkage disequilibrium might explain the correlated functional status among segregating V segments, but an unknown experimental factor could not be excluded. A cluster of highly shared sequence variants was judged likely to be a technical artifact of the sequencing pipeline. An association between a missense DCLRE1C variant and V-gene and J-gene trimming of TCR beta chains was found in a later genetic analysis and replicated in an independent cohort. In vitro tests confirmed that three of the cytomegalovirus-associated TCR beta chains recognize cytomegalovirus antigens. Broadly in line with IMGT annotations, most TCR beta V segments showed up in productive rearrangements about 87% or about 30% of the time in an earlier analysis of several hundred of the donors. Specific HLA alleles were associated with roughly 17,000 TCR beta sequences at a false discovery rate of 0.05 in a later analysis. The study listed 150 to 200 TCR beta chains as associated with cytomegalovirus. In both the original and validation cohorts, the classifier was reported to diagnose cytomegalovirus status with high specificity and sensitivity. A later genetic analysis reported fewer N-insertions in productive TCRs among donors in an Asian-associated ancestry cluster than the roughly 670-donor mean. Several of the top co-occurrence clusters appeared to be linked to parvovirus B19, influenza, CMV and Epstein-Barr virus, according to a later analysis. About 17 rarely observed V segments, including chromosome 9 orphons, were excluded from the earlier analysis of approximately 600 of the donors because counts were too low. Because some donors lacked HLA typing at each locus, the association tests relied only on the typed subset. According to a later analysis, most CMV-associated TCR beta chains appeared to be HLA-restricted, and the HLA associations seemed to be driven largely by CMV exposure. Presence/absence analyses assumed roughly uniform sequencing depth across donors, an assumption that may not hold. In a later analysis, HLA-associated TCR beta chains showed more clonal expansion and lower generation probabilities than non-associated chains that were equally common. When HLA alleles, especially DR and DQ, strongly co-occurred, TCR associations were difficult to assign to individual alleles. The authors suggested that the approach could potentially be generalized to other disease states and immunological phenotypes.

In total, approximately 700 healthy bone marrow donors made up the cohort. All cohort members were sampled while nominally healthy, although unrecorded immune exposures were likely present. The donor tested CMV seronegative, placing the donor among the 352 seronegative members of the cohort. Every donor gave a peripheral blood sample, and the peripheral blood mononuclear cells from that sample were used for TCR beta sequencing. The Qiagen DNeasy Blood Extraction Kit was used to extract genomic DNA from the blood cell samples. The library relied on the immunoSEQ multiplex PCR assay. For the multiplex PCR, a mixture combining 60 forward primers for TCR Vbeta segments and 13 reverse primers for TCR Jbeta segments was used. The CDR3 region of rearranged TCR beta genes was amplified from genomic DNA with a multiplex PCR assay. The Illumina HiSeq System was used to sequence the amplified TCR beta libraries as 87-base-pair reads. The authors' analysis ran thus. A later analysis counted some 80 million unique TCR beta chains across the approximately 700 repertoires, and 10 million to 11 million of these chains were shared by at least two donors. Raw reads were error-corrected and collapsed into unique sequences with a nearest-neighbor algorithm that merged closely related sequences to remove PCR and sequencing errors. Alignment of CDR3 sequences to IMGT reference sequences was used to assign V, D and J gene segments. For a sequence to be retained, a match of at least six nucleotides was required to both a V gene segment and a J gene segment. Rearrangements were called productive when the CDR3 lacked stop codons and stayed in frame with V and J; all others were non-productive. Following IMGT convention, CDR3 was defined as the stretch from the second conserved V-encoded cysteine up to the conserved J-encoded phenylalanine. The earlier analysis of some 540 of the donors excluded any sequence lacking an unambiguous match to a single V gene segment. In an earlier analysis of 587 of the donors, a V segment was called functional when productive rearrangements were above 56.7%, and segregating when the standard deviation between donors exceeded 5%. To diagnose cytomegalovirus status from the catalog of TCR beta chain sequences, a statistical classification framework was built. A later analysis assigned V and J genes by comparing TCR nucleotide sequences with IMGT/GENE-DB human TR gene sequences. In a later analysis, CDR3 sequences and most-parsimonious VDJ recombination scenarios were assigned using the TCRdist pipeline. In a later analysis, every TCR beta chain was defined by the combination of its CDR3 amino acid sequence and its V-gene family, and reads without a unique V-gene family were dropped. In a later analysis, fewer than 650 highly shared, low-generation-probability nucleotide sequences were removed to address suspected cross-contamination and a sequencing artifact. In a later analysis, a clonal expansion index for each public chain was calculated from normalized within-repertoire ranks of inferred template counts. In a later analysis, generation probabilities were computed with a VDJ recombination model fitted to out-of-frame rearrangements, and the resulting probabilities were checked against IGoR. A later analysis scored TCR-TCR, TCR-HLA and TCR-CMV co-occurrence with hypergeometric tests, applying a repertoire-size bias correction to TCR pairs. In a later analysis, false discovery rates were estimated by permuting HLA or CMV assignments 20 times. In a later analysis, co-occurring TCRs were grouped using DBSCAN, and TCRdist sequence similarity was added for clustering within HLA-allele-positive subsets. Co-occurrence clustering excluded repertoires with fewer than 30,000 or more than 120,000 public chains, plus five with anomalous nucleotide sharing. In TCRdb, the immuneACCESS table is reduced to in-frame sequences with V and J assigned. These tables do not hold every clone; where another copy was compared, an unresolved V gene accounts for under half, and the others remain unexplained. Clone size and the V and J calls come from that table; the DNA yielded D and trimming. For this sample there are about 150,000 clones; approximately 72% appear just once. Roughly 2.1% of the sample comes from the top ten.

The chain links TRBV7-9 with TRBJ2-5, with TRBD2 matching 9 junction bases. Input material: PBMCs. The TCR was taken from a man aged 40-55 years in good health and CMV-seronegative. CDR3 reads: CASFGTSGQETQYF. The DNA sequence follows: TGTGCCAGCTTCGGAACTAGCGGGCAGGAGACCCAGTACTTC.